The next 24 T cell receptor beta chains were all read from a single sample in a study of graft-versus-host responses after intestinal transplantation (dated by TCRdb to the early 2020s). This specimen's time point label, interpreted: cells obtained before transplantation from donor or recipient. Receptors were amplified or captured by the immunoSEQ multiplex PCR assay. What TCRdb holds here is the immuneACCESS table cut down to in-frame rearrangements. Part of the clones is not present; checked against another copy, under half of the missing clones reflect an unresolved V gene, and the others are unexplained. This sample lists about 120,000 clones; 90% were detected once. The top ten hold about 0.18% of the sample. Antigens of these TCRs are unknown. The starting material was unstimulated CD4+ T cells sorted from spleen or lymph node cells, obtained before intestinal transplant. Receptor source: a human donor who received an intestinal transplant.

V usage is TRBV19 and J usage is TRBJ1-2, with D hard to call. Germline V lookup: CDR1 LNHDA, CDR2 SQIVND (reference sequence). V lost 6 bases and J 10 bases, leaving 18 bases between the germline ends. The CDR3 covers 13 residues. CDR3: CASRTDEGGDYTF. For the CDR3, the DNA is TGTGCCAGTAGAACAGACGAGGGAGGCGACTACACCTTC.

This rearrangement joins TRBV6-5 to TRBJ1-2; 7 bases line up with TRBD1. Germline lookup yields CDR1 MNHEY and CDR2 SVGAGI. This CDR3 has 16 amino acids. Trimming took 2 bases from V and 4 from J; bases not matched to a gene: 10. The CDR3 reads CASSYTGLKGAYGYTF. For the CDR3, the DNA is TGTGCCAGCAGTTACACCGGCTTAAAGGGGGCCTATGGCTACACCTTC.

V gene TRBV10-1 combines with J gene TRBJ1-1, with D uncertain. With 6 bases removed from V and 0 bases from J, the gap between germline ends came to 8 bases. Looked up from germline, CDR1 is WNHNN and CDR2 is SYGVQD (reference sequence). The CDR3 covers 13 residues. The CDR3 nucleotides are TGCGCCAGCAGACTTGAAGTGAACACTGAAGCTTTCTTT. Amino acids: CASRLEVNTEAFF.

The chain recombines TRBV7-6 with TRBJ2-1; TRBD2 is a possible D gene (6 bases). Trimming removed 2 bases from V and 0 bases from J, with 20 bases in between. The CDR3 contains 19 residues. Germline lookup yields CDR1 SGHVS and CDR2 FNYEAQ. CDR3 region: CASSLSRRERVHSYNEQFF. In nucleotides, the CDR3 is TGTGCCAGCAGCTTATCTCGTCGGGAGCGGGTGCACTCCTACAATGAGCAGTTCTTC.

The sample holds one count of this clone. The chain employs TRBV28 and TRBJ2-7, with TRBD1 matching 11 bases. CDR1 is MDHEN, CDR2 SYDVKM, per germline. J lost 3 bases, V lost 6 bases, and 7 bases had no gene match. The CDR3 is 15 amino acids. The chain's CDR3 is CASRLAGTGGYEQYF. DNA of the CDR3: TGTGCCAGCAGGCTTGCCGGGACAGGGGGCTACGAGCAGTACTTC.

The chain joins TRBV4-3 to TRBJ1-1, with D possibly being TRBD1 (5 bases). CDR3 length: 13 amino acids. Germline assignment: CDR1 LGHNA and CDR2 YSLEER. V was clipped by 1 base and J by 5 bases, with 8 bases between them. CDR3 amino acids: CASSQGRGTEAFF. The CDR3, as DNA: TGCGCCAGCAGCCAAGGTAGGGGAACTGAAGCTTTCTTT.

V usage is TRBV29-1 and J usage is TRBJ2-3; D gene unclear. Germline V CDR1 and CDR2: SQVTM, ANQGSEA. With 7 bases removed from V and 0 bases from J, the gap between germline ends came to 14 bases. The CDR3 is 14 amino acids. The CDR3 loop reads CSAEVRYSTDTQYF. CDR3 coding DNA: TGCAGCGCCGAAGTCCGCTATAGCACAGATACGCAGTATTTT.

The V call is TRBV2, the J call TRBJ2-1; TRBD2 agrees at 9 bases. The length of the CDR3 is 12 residues. Trimming took 7 bases from V and 10 from J; bases not matched to a gene: 5. Germline CDR1 is SNHLY and CDR2 is FYNNEI. The CDR3 DNA sequence: TGTGCCAGCATTAGCGGGGGTCAGGAGCAGTTCTTC. Translation gives CASISGGQEQFF.

Details on this clone: Mismatch with germline at one junction end may stem from a read error. The V and J genes are TRBV29-1 and TRBJ1-1, with D uncertain. The length of the CDR3 is 12 residues. In germline, CDR1 is SQVTM, CDR2 ANQGSEA. The CDR3 bases are TGCAGCGCTGAACGACAGAACACTGAAGCTTTCTTT. Translation gives CSAERQNTEAFF.

The CDR3 region is CASSPTGPDQPQHF. Here the CDR3 DNA reads TGTGCCAGCTCACCCACAGGTCCAGATCAGCCCCAGCATTTT. The chain is built from TRBV18 and TRBJ1-5; D may be TRBD1 (5 bases). Germline loops: CDR1 KGHSH, CDR2 LQKENI. The CDR3 is 14 amino acids. Trimming removed 3 bases at V and 5 bases at J, with 11 bases between.

This chain connects TRBV27 to TRBJ1-2; 10 bases agree with TRBD1. Germline trimming cut 4 bases from V and 8 bases from J; bases unmatched to any gene: 10. This CDR3 contains 15 residues. Germline V CDR1 and CDR2: MNHEY, SMNVEV (reference sequence). CDR3 amino acids: CASSSTGTGARGYTF. The CDR3 region has the DNA TGTGCCAGCAGTTCTACCGGGACAGGGGCGAGAGGCTACACCTTC.

J is TRBJ2-7 and V is TRBV18; D remains unclear. The ends were cut back, 3 bases at V and 2 bases at J, with 8 bases in the middle. The V gene's germline CDR1 is KGHSH and CDR2 LQKENI. CDR3 length: 13 residues. Written as DNA, the CDR3 is TGTGCCAGCTCACCGGCGGCGACCTACGAGCAGTACTTC. Its translation: CASSPAATYEQYF.

The chain uses TRBV5-1 and TRBJ1-4, with a possible D match to TRBD1 (6 bases). V dropped 0 bases and J dropped 3 bases, with 12 bases sitting between them. CDR1 is SGHRS and CDR2 is YFSETQ in the germline V gene. The CDR3 runs to 16 residues. The chain's CDR3 is CASSLEQGTANEKLFF. DNA for the CDR3: TGCGCCAGCAGCTTGGAGCAGGGGACGGCTAATGAAAAACTGTTTTTT.

The V call is TRBV7-2, the J call TRBJ2-2; D is uncertain. The CDR3 consists of 17 residues. V was pared by 1 base and J by 1 base, with 13 bases between. Germline values: CDR1 SGHTA, CDR2 FQGNSA. The CDR3 is CASSLVSWLLNTGELFF. The CDR3, as DNA: TGTGCCAGCAGCTTAGTTTCGTGGCTCCTGAACACCGGGGAGCTGTTTTTT.

The chain employs TRBV28 and TRBJ2-6, with TRBD1 matching 9 bases. The CDR3 is made up of 17 amino acids. The trim removed 6 bases at V and 2 bases at J, leaving 8 bases unmatched. Per the germline V gene, CDR1 is MDHEN and CDR2 is SYDVKM. The CDR3 reads CASRERDREPGANVLTF. CDR3 nucleotides: TGTGCCAGCAGGGAGAGGGACAGGGAACCTGGGGCCAACGTCCTGACTTTC. The complete variable domain, with remaining parts taken from reference TRBV28 and TRBJ2-6, reads DVKVTQSSRYLVKRTGEKVFLECVQDMDHENMFWYRQDPGLGLRLIYFSYDVKMKEKGDIPEGYSVSREKKERFSLILESASTNQTSMYLCASRERDREPGANVLTFGAGSRLTVL.

V is TRBV5-1 and J is TRBJ2-7, with D possibly matching TRBD2 (6 bases). CDR3 length: 15 amino acids. CDR1 is SGHRS and CDR2 is YFSETQ in the germline V gene. The germline V and J ends were trimmed by 1 base and 0 bases, with 11 bases remaining between them. In DNA form, the CDR3 reads TGCGCCAGCAGCTTGAGTAGCGGAAGCTCCTACGAGCAGTACTTC. Translating it yields CASSLSSGSSYEQYF.

The chain joins TRBV19 to TRBJ1-1; possibly TRBD1 for D (5 bases). The germline V gene encodes CDR1 LNHDA and CDR2 SQIVND (reference sequence). This CDR3 is built from 16 residues. V shed 10 bases and J shed 1 base, with 22 bases lying between them. CDR3: CATTTTIGHWNTEAFF. CDR3 coding DNA: TGTGCCACCACAACTACAATAGGACATTGGAACACTGAAGCTTTCTTT.

V usage is TRBV7-9 and J usage is TRBJ2-7, with D tentatively TRBD1 (6 bases). Germline CDR1 is SEHNR and CDR2 is FQNEAQ (reference sequence). V was trimmed by 4 bases and J by 5 bases, leaving 9 bases between them. This CDR3 is built from 12 residues. The CDR3 region is CASSSNRDEQYF. The CDR3 DNA reads TGTGCCAGCAGCTCGAACAGGGACGAGCAGTACTTC.

This chain uses TRBV12-5 with TRBJ2-5; TRBD1 matches at 7 bases. This CDR3 comprises 14 residues. Germline V gene sequence: CDR1 LGHNT, CDR2 FRNRAP. V shed 6 bases, J shed 1 base, and the junction held 5 bases outside the gene matches. CDR3 sequence (DNA): TGTGCTAGTGGGACCGGGACAGCCCAAGAGACCCAGTACTTC. Protein: CASGTGTAQETQYF.

The CDR3 here is CASSPTPNTEAFF. DNA of the CDR3: TGTGCCAGCAGCCCTACCCCGAACACTGAAGCTTTCTTT. This rearrangement joins TRBV9 to TRBJ1-1; no reliable D call. Deletions cut 4 bases from V and 1 base from J, with 8 bases between. Germline CDR1 and CDR2: SGDLS and YYNGEE. The CDR3 covers 13 residues.

This chain connects TRBV5-1 to TRBJ2-5; the D is unclear. The DNA end is a closer match to TRBJ2-7, so the J assignment may be wrong. CDR1 and CDR2 from the germline V gene are SGHRS and YFSETQ. The CDR3 consists of 14 residues. DNA of the CDR3: TGCGCCAGCCAACTACTGTCTAACTCCTACGAGCAGTACTTC. Encoded protein: CASQLLSNSYEQYF.

The V and J genes are TRBV18 and TRBJ2-4; tentative D call: TRBD2 (6 bases). V was trimmed by 5 bases and J by 9 bases, leaving 8 bases between them. The CDR3 is 11 amino acids. The germline CDR1 and CDR2 sequences are KGHSH and LQKENI. The CDR3 protein is CASSGGGIQYF. Written as DNA, the CDR3 is TGTGCCAGCTCAGGGGGAGGCATTCAGTACTTC.

The chain has TRBV5-4 and TRBJ2-2, with 7 bases identical to TRBD1. The CDR3 is 15 amino acids. Germline trimming cut 6 bases from V and 6 bases from J; bases unmatched to any gene: 11. Germline V gene lookup returns CDR1 SGHNT and CDR2 YYREEE (reference sequence). The CDR3 here is CASTRQSGGPGELFF. CDR3 DNA: TGTGCCAGCACCCGACAGTCAGGGGGACCCGGGGAGCTGTTTTTT. The full variable domain, completed using reference TRBV5-4 and TRBJ2-2, is ETGVTQSPTHLIKTRGQQVTLRCSSQSGHNTVSWYQQALGQGPQFIFQYYREEENGRGNFPPRFSGLQFPNYSSELNVNALELDDSALYLCASTRQSGGPGELFFGEGSRLTVL.

V is TRBV18 and J is TRBJ1-1; weak D call: TRBD1 (6 bases). This CDR3 spans 13 amino acids. The V end lost 5 bases, the J end lost 3 bases, and 10 bases lay between the germline ends. Germline V gene data show CDR1 as KGHSH and CDR2 as LQKENI. CDR3 sequence (DNA): TGTGCCAGCTCAGAGGACAGCTACACTGAAGCTTTCTTT. Translation gives CASSEDSYTEAFF.